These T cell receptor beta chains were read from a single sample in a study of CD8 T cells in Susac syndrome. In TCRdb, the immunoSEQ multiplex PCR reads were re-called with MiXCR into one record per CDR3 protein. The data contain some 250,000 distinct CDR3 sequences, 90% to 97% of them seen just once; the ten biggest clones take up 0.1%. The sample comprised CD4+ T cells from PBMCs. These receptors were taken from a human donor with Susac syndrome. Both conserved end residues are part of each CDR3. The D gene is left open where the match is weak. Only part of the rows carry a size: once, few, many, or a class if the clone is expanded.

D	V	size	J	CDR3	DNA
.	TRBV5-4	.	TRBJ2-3	CATLFAQQTDTQYF	TGTGCCACCCTCTTCGCCCAGCAGACAGATACGCAGTATTTT
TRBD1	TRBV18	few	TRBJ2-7	CASSPGTGGEQYF	TGTGCCAGCTCACCCGGGACAGGGGGGGAGCAGTACTTC
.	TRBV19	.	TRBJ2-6	CASSIALQGTGANVLTF	TGTGCCAGTAGTATAGCCCTCCAGGGGACCGGGGCCAACGTCCTGACTTTC
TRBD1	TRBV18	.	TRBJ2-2	CASSLRDRGNTGELFF	TGTGCCAGCTCACTCCGGGACAGGGGTAACACCGGGGAGCTGTTTTTT
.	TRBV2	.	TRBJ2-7	CASSGRQASYEQYF	TGTGCCAGCAGTGGGCGCCAGGCCTCCTACGAGCAGTACTTC
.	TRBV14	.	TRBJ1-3	CASSQGHSGNTIYF	TGTGCCAGCAGCCAAGGTCACTCTGGAAACACCATATATTTT
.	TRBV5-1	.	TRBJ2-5	CASSSGPGGETQYF	TGCGCCAGCAGCTCGGGACCCGGTGGGGAGACCCAGTACTTC
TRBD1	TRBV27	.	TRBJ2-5	CASSSGTGVQETQYF	TGTGCCAGCAGTTCCGGGACAGGGGTCCAAGAGACCCAGTACTTC
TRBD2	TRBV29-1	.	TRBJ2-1	CSVSTMGLAGTPARYNEQFF	TGCAGCGTTTCGACTATGGGACTAGCGGGAACCCCGGCCAGGTACAATGAGCAGTTCTTC
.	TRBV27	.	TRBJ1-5	CASSLERGGNQPQHF	TGTGCCAGCAGTTTAGAAAGGGGAGGGAATCAGCCCCAGCATTTT
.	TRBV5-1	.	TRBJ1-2	CASSLAGNLVGYTF	TGCGCCAGCAGCTTGGCCGGGAACCTGGTTGGCTACACCTTC
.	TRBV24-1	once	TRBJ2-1	CATSDQDPRVDEQFF	TGTGCCACCAGTGATCAAGACCCCAGGGTCGATGAGCAGTTCTTC
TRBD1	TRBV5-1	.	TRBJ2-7	CASSSPGQHSYEQYF	TGCGCCAGCAGCTCCCCGGGACAGCACTCCTACGAGCAGTACTTC
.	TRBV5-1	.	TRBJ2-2	CASSFRGRIGELFF	TGCGCCAGCAGCTTCAGGGGCCGGATCGGGGAGCTGTTTTTT
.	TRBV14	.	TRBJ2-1	CASSPRVGGEQFF	TGTGCCAGCAGCCCCCGGGTGGGGGGTGAGCAGTTCTTC
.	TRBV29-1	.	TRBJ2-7	CSVEDPQTRRQYF	TGCAGCGTTGAAGATCCCCAAACGCGGCGCCAGTACTTC
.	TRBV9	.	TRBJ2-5	CASSVANTETQYF	TGTGCCAGCAGCGTGGCTAACACAGAGACCCAGTACTTC
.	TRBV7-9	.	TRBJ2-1	CASSFGNPPNNEQFF	TGTGCCAGCAGCTTCGGGAACCCACCTAACAATGAGCAGTTCTTC
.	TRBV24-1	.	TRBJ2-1	CATSDFTLAAYNEQFF	TGTGCCACCAGTGATTTTACCCTGGCAGCCTACAATGAGCAGTTCTTC
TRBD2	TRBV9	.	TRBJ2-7	CASSVGLAGYEQYF	TGTGCCAGCAGCGTGGGGCTAGCGGGCTACGAGCAGTACTTC
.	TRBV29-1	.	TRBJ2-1	CSALRYGVSYNEQFF	TGCAGCGCCCTTCGCTACGGGGTCTCCTACAATGAGCAGTTCTTC
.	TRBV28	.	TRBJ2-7	CASSSGSREQYF	TGTGCCAGCAGTTCCGGGAGCCGAGAGCAGTACTTC
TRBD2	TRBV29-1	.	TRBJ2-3	CSADPQTSGSTDTQYF	TGCAGCGCGGACCCTCAGACTAGCGGAAGCACAGATACGCAGTATTTT
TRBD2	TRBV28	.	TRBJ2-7	CASSATGTSFQQYF	TGTGCCAGCAGTGCGACCGGGACTAGCTTTCAGCAGTACTTC
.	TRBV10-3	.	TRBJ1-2	CATGGEANYGYTF	TGTGCCACCGGGGGTGAAGCTAACTATGGCTACACCTTC
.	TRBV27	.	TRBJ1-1	CASSLRGVDEAFF	TGTGCCAGCAGTTTGAGGGGCGTGGATGAAGCCTTCTTT
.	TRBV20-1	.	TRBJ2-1	CSASRWEQFF	TGCAGTGCTAGCAGGTGGGAGCAGTTCTTC
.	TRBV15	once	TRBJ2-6	CATSRGGTGANVLTF	TGTGCCACCTCCCGAGGGGGTACTGGGGCCAACGTCCTGACTTTC
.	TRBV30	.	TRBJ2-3	CAWSVSPAPDTQYF	TGTGCCTGGAGTGTATCCCCGGCACCAGATACGCAGTATTTT
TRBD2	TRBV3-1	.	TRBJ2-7	CASSQTSGGGYEQYF	TGTGCCAGCAGCCAAACTAGCGGAGGGGGCTACGAGCAGTACTTC
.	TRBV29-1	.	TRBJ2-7	CSAHDPPYEQYF	TGCAGCGCCCATGATCCTCCCTACGAGCAGTACTTC
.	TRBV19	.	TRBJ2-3	CASSRSGDTQYF	TGTGCCAGTAGTAGGTCCGGGGATACGCAGTATTTT
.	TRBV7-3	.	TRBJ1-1	CASSAIGEGTEAFF	TGTGCCAGCAGCGCCATTGGGGAGGGGACTGAAGCTTTCTTT
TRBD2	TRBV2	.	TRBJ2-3	CASSEARIAGRGDTQYF	TGTGCCAGCAGTGAAGCAAGGATAGCGGGAAGGGGGGATACGCAGTATTTT
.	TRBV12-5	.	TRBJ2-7	CATAAWTSYEQYF	TGTGCTACGGCGGCGTGGACCTCCTACGAGCAGTACTTC
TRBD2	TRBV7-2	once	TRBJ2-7	CASSSPGGRGEQYF	TGTGCCAGCAGCTCCCCGGGCGGGAGGGGTGAGCAGTACTTC
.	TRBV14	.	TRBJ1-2	CASSQGWAIYGYTF	TGTGCCAGCAGCCAAGGGTGGGCGATCTATGGCTACACCTTC
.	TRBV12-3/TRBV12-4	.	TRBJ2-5	CASSPSQGGWGETQYF	TGTGCCAGCAGTCCTTCACAGGGCGGGTGGGGAGAGACCCAGTACTTC
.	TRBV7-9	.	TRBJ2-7	CASRRAERSYEQYF	TGTGCCAGCAGGAGGGCCGAACGATCTTACGAGCAGTACTTC
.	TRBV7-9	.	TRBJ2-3	CASSLGSGVADTQYF	TGTGCCAGCAGCTTAGGGTCGGGAGTGGCAGATACGCAGTATTTT
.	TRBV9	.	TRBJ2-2	CASSLSGHVTGELFF	TGTGCCAGCAGCCTCTCGGGGCACGTCACCGGGGAGCTGTTTTTT
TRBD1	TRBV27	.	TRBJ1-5	CASSFGTGSNQPQHF	TGTGCCAGCAGTTTTGGGACAGGCAGCAATCAGCCCCAGCATTTT
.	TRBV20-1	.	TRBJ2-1	CSASRGGNEQFF	TGCAGTGCTTCCCGTGGGGGCAATGAGCAGTTCTTC
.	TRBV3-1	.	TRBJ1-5	CASSQGPPAGNQPQHF	TGTGCCAGCAGCCAAGGCCCTCCCGCGGGCAATCAGCCCCAGCATTTT
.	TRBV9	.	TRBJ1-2	CASSVDLRDGYTF	TGTGCCAGCAGCGTAGATTTAAGGGATGGCTACACCTTC
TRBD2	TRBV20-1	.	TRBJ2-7	CSAGRTSGRYEQYF	TGCAGTGCTGGTAGGACTAGCGGGAGGTACGAGCAGTACTTC
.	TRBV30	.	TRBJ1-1	CAWRVGGALTEAFF	TGTGCCTGGAGGGTCGGGGGGGCGCTCACTGAAGCTTTCTTT
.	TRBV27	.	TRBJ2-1	CASRRGGSGYNEQFF	TGTGCCAGCCGCAGGGGGGGATCAGGCTACAATGAGCAGTTCTTC
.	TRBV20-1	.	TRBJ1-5	CSARRNRDQPQHF	TGCAGTGCTAGAAGGAACAGGGATCAGCCCCAGCATTTT
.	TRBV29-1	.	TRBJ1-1	CSVDRQILNTEAFF	TGCAGCGTGGACCGACAGATACTGAACACTGAAGCTTTCTTT
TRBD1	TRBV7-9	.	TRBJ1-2	CASSQRGTDQGYTF	TGTGCCAGCAGCCAACGGGGGACAGATCAAGGCTACACCTTC
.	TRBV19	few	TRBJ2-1	CASSFLNNEQFF	TGTGCCAGTAGTTTCCTAAACAATGAGCAGTTCTTC
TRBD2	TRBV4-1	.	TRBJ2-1	CASSPNSPGLAGGSSYNEQFF	TGCGCCAGCAGTCCAAACTCCCCGGGACTAGCGGGAGGGAGCTCCTACAATGAGCAGTTCTTC
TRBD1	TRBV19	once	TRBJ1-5	CASSPDRGHDQPQHF	TGTGCCAGTAGCCCGGACAGGGGGCACGATCAGCCCCAGCATTTT
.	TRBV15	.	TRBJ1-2	CATSRDYAGLYGYTF	TGTGCCACCAGCAGAGATTACGCCGGCCTCTATGGCTACACCTTC